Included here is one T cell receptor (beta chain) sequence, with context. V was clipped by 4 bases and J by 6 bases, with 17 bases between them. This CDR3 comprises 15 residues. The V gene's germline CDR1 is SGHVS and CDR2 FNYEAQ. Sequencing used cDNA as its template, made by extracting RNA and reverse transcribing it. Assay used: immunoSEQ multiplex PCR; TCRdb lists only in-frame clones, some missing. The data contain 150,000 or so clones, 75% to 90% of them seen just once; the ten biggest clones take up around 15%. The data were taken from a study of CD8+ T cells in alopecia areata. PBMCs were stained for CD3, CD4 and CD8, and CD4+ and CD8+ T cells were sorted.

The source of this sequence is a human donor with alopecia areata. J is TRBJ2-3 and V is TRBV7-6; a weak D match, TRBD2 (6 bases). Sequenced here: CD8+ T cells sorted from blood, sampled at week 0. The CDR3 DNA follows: TGTGCCAGCAGCTACGGCGAAACTAGCTTCGATACGCAGTATTTT. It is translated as CASSYGETSFDTQYF. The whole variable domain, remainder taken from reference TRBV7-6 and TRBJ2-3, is GAGVSQSPRYKVTKRGQDVALRCDPISGHVSLYWYRQALGQGPEFLTYFNYEAQQDKSGLPNDRFSAERPEGSISTLTIQRTEQRDSAMYRCASSYGETSFDTQYFGPGTRLTVL.